This T cell receptor beta chain was captured by sequencing in a study of control samples from healthy donors and cancer patients. V was clipped by 0 bases and J by 5 bases, with 14 bases between them. CDR3 length: 15 amino acids. Per germline, CDR1 GTSNPN and CDR2 SVGIG (reference sequence). Data came from immunoSEQ multiplex PCR; TCRdb stores just in-frame clones and leaves some out. The table records 200,000 or so clones, about 93% of them present only once. Material: blood. The source of this sequence is a man in his fifties or sixties in good health. The rearrangement joins TRBV30 to TRBJ1-5, with D possibly matching TRBD1 (5 bases). This CDR3 is CAWSVPGTRDQPQHF. The CDR3 region has the DNA TGTGCCTGGAGTGTACCAGGGACCCGGGATCAGCCCCAGCATTTT.